This T cell receptor (beta chain) originates from a study of blood T cell repertoires in COVID-19. Study summary: Italy, Spain and the United States were the sources of the convalescent and acute COVID-19 samples. The cDNA or gDNA used as material had been derived from T cells, B-cell-depleted T cells, or PBMCs.

Study processing details: Nucleated cell counts were estimated from reference gene primer amplification. Profiled with immunoSEQ multiplex PCR; TCRdb holds only in-frame clones, not every one. V, J and clone size are those of that table, while D and trimming were read from the DNA. Here the sample spans about 270,000 clones, 83% being singletons. The V gene's germline CDR1 is LGHDT and CDR2 YNNKEL (reference sequence). V lost 0 bases, J lost 2 bases, and 14 bases lay in between. The CDR3 has 17 residues. The source of this sequence is a man of 80 years or more with acute or convalescent COVID-19. This rearrangement joins TRBV3-1 (or the pseudogene TRBV3-2) to TRBJ1-5; no definite D call. The sequenced material came from peripheral blood. In DNA form, the CDR3 reads TGTGCCAGCAGCCAAGATTTGGGCGGGAGGCGCAATCAGCCCCAGCATTTT. Amino acid sequence: CASSQDLGGRRNQPQHF.